One sample yielded the 22 T cell receptor beta chains listed below, sequenced in a study of CD8 T cells in ankylosing spondylitis. Whole-study results and caveats: What appeared characteristic of ankylosing spondylitis blood was a TCR beta motif of under 10 highly homologous variants.

No antigen has been assigned to these receptors. TCRdb used MiXCR to reprocess the 5' RACE reads, holding one entry per CDR3 protein. Among 800,000 to 900,000 distinct CDR3 sequences listed, 10% to 15% were seen once. Sequencing was done on a sample of blood, either unsorted or a sorted T cell fraction (not recorded which). These receptors came from a male donor with ankylosing spondylitis.

This clonotype was counted between two and nine times. The V call is TRBV20-1, the J call TRBJ1-5, with 9 bases matching TRBD1. The CDR3 runs to 13 residues. CDR1 is DFQATT and CDR2 is SNEGSKA in the germline V gene (reference sequence). The J segment lost 6 bases and the V segment lost 3 bases, leaving 3 bases of the junction unmatched. The CDR3 spells CSASTGGGQPQHF. The CDR3 region has the DNA TGCAGTGCTAGTACAGGGGGCGGTCAGCCCCAGCATTTT.

This clonotype was recorded a few times. V gene TRBV12-5 combines with J gene TRBJ1-1, with a weak D call TRBD1 (5 bases). The CDR3 totals 13 residues. Germline V gene data show CDR1 as LGHNT and CDR2 as FRNRAP. Trimming cost V 7 bases and J 5 bases, with 14 bases left between them. CDR3 bases: TGTGCTAGTGCCCGGACAACCGATACTGAAGCTTTCTTT. Its translation: CASARTTDTEAFF.

This clonotype was seen at least ten times. The chain combines TRBV7-9 with TRBJ2-7, with unresolved D. This CDR3 has 17 amino acids. In germline, CDR1 is SEHNR, CDR2 FQNEAQ (reference sequence). V was pared by 2 bases and J by 3 bases, with 20 bases between. The CDR3 loop reads CASSLSPVGSEDYEQYF. The DNA for the CDR3 is TGTGCCAGCAGCTTAAGTCCGGTTGGATCAGAGGACTACGAGCAGTACTTC.

With respect to this clonotype: Given a much more abundant clone one base away, this may be a read error. CDR3 loop: CASSGGVYDEQFF. CDR3 DNA: TGTGCCAGCAGTGGCGGGGTGTACGATGAGCAGTTCTTC. The chain joins TRBV12-3 or TRBV12-4 to TRBJ2-1; D possibly corresponds to TRBD2 (6 bases). Trimming pared 5 bases from V and 8 bases from J, leaving 13 bases between. The CDR3 extends over 13 amino acids.

This clonotype was recorded many times. The chain uses TRBV20-1 and TRBJ2-7; TRBD2 matches 13 bases. V shed 4 bases, J shed 6 bases, and the junction held 9 bases outside the gene matches. The CDR3 totals 15 residues. Per germline, CDR1 DFQATT and CDR2 SNEGSKA (reference sequence). The CDR3 here is CSAIRGLAGVREQYF. In DNA, the CDR3 is TGCAGTGCTATCCGCGGACTAGCGGGAGTTCGCGAGCAGTACTTC.

This chain connects TRBV7-2 to TRBJ2-3; 10 bases fit TRBD2. This CDR3 contains 13 residues. Per germline, CDR1 SGHTA and CDR2 FQGNSA. Trimming cost V 5 bases and J 7 bases; bases outside gene matches: 3. The CDR3 DNA follows: TGTGCCAGCAGCCCGACTAGCGGGCATACGCAGTATTTT. The encoded protein is CASSPTSGHTQYF.

This clonotype was seen a single time. This sequence joins TRBV20-1 and TRBJ2-5; 8 nucleotides agree with TRBD2. Germline CDR1 and CDR2: DFQATT and SNEGSKA (reference sequence). The CDR3 totals 15 residues. V trimming: 3 bases; J trimming: 2 bases; junction bases outside the gene matches: 8. CDR3 sequence: CSARNGREAQETQYF. Written as DNA, the CDR3 is TGCAGTGCTAGGAATGGGCGGGAGGCACAAGAGACCCAGTACTTC.

This clonotype was seen more than once but under ten times. The chain is built from TRBV4-1 and TRBJ2-7; a weak D match, TRBD2 (5 bases). Germline CDR1 reads MGHRA; CDR2 reads YSYEKL. CDR3 length: 16 amino acids. Trimming cost V 2 bases and J 2 bases, with 16 bases left between them. CDR3 DNA: TGCGCCAGCAGCCAAATGGTTGGCGGGCGAACCTACGAGCAGTACTTC. Amino acids: CASSQMVGGRTYEQYF.

This clonotype turned up a few times. The chain has TRBV7-2 and TRBJ1-2; D gene unclear. The CDR3 sequence is 12 residues long. Germline V gives CDR1 SGHTA, CDR2 FQGNSA. V lost 5 bases and J lost 12, with 16 bases in between. CDR3 coding DNA: TGTGCCAGCAGCCTTTTCCTCAGGCTACACACCTTC. Translated, it gives CASSLFLRLHTF.

This clonotype was picked up a small number of times. The rearrangement joins TRBV10-3 to TRBJ2-1, with 7 positions matching TRBD2. Trimming took 5 bases from V and 0 from J; bases not matched to a gene: 7. Looked up from germline, CDR1 is ENHRY and CDR2 is SYGVKD. The CDR3 covers 16 residues. This CDR3 reads CAISYSGPSSYNEQFF. CDR3 sequence (DNA): TGTGCCATCAGTTATAGCGGGCCCAGCTCCTACAATGAGCAGTTCTTC.

As concerns this clonotype: A read error may account for a junction end that differs from germline. The V call is TRBV5-6, the J call TRBJ2-1; D gene unclear. The CDR3 loop spans 15 amino acids. Germline V gene data show CDR1 as SGHDT and CDR2 as YYEEEE. The CDR3 reads CVSSLRGYGYNEQFF. In DNA form, the CDR3 reads TGTGTCAGCAGCCTCCGTGGGTACGGATACAATGAGCAGTTCTTC.

The J gene is TRBJ2-3, the V gene TRBV28; 8 nucleotides agree with TRBD2. CDR1 and CDR2 from the germline V gene are MDHEN and SYDVKM. Trimming cost V 7 bases and J 3 bases; bases outside gene matches: 9. The CDR3 is 15 amino acids. The CDR3 region is CASIMSGSGTDTQYF. Written as DNA, the CDR3 is TGTGCCAGCATAATGAGCGGGAGTGGTACAGATACGCAGTATTTT.

Many counts were recorded for this clonotype. The junction does not match germline at one end; this may be a read error. The CDR3 DNA reads as TGTGCTAGCAGCTTAGGCGGGAGCCTAGAGACCCAGTACTTC. Its translation is CASSLGGSLETQYF. The chain joins TRBV7-7 to TRBJ2-5; 7 bases are a match to TRBD2. Per germline, CDR1 SSHAT and CDR2 FNYEAQ (reference sequence). The CDR3 consists of 14 residues. The complete variable domain, with remaining parts taken from reference TRBV7-7 and TRBJ2-5, reads GAGVSQSPRYKVTKRGQDVTLRCDPISSHATLYWYQQALGQGPEFLTYFNYEAQPDKSGLPSDRFSAERPEGSISTLTIQRTEQRDSAMYRCASSLGGSLETQYFGPGTRLLVL.

This clonotype was observed a few times. The rearrangement joins TRBV7-9 to TRBJ2-7; 9 bases are shared with TRBD1. The CDR3 extends over 14 amino acids. The germline gives CDR1 SEHNR, CDR2 FQNEAQ (reference sequence). With 2 bases clipped from V and 9 bases from J, the junction kept 8 bases outside the gene matches. The CDR3 loop reads CASSLLGQGSGQYF. CDR3 bases: TGTGCCAGCAGCTTACTAGGACAGGGGTCGGGGCAGTACTTC.

This clonotype was seen a handful of times. This chain connects TRBV7-2 to TRBJ2-3; 8 nucleotides line up with TRBD2. Germline V gene data show CDR1 as SGHTA and CDR2 as FQGNSA. V lost 0 bases to trimming and J lost 9 bases; unmatched junction nucleotides: 11. The CDR3 runs 16 residues. The CDR3 DNA reads TGTGCCAGCAGCTTAGCGGGGATAGCGGGACCGAAAACGCAGTATTTT. Protein product: CASSLAGIAGPKTQYF.

The chain links TRBV5-1 to TRBJ1-1; TRBD1 matches 10 bases. The junction had 10 bases not matched to a gene; V was cut back by 9 bases and J by 8 bases. Per germline, CDR1 SGHRS and CDR2 YFSETQ. CDR3 length: 13 residues. The CDR3: CAIPGQGPGEAFF. The CDR3 bases are TGCGCCATCCCGGGACAGGGGCCTGGGGAAGCTTTCTTT.

The chain is built from TRBV10-3 and TRBJ2-4; D is possibly TRBD1 or TRBD2 (6 bases each). This CDR3 region has 15 residues. Germline V CDR1 and CDR2: ENHRY, SYGVKD. V lost 0 bases and J lost 6, with 12 bases in between. The CDR3 region is CAISESGGSLNIQYF. DNA of the CDR3: TGTGCCATCAGTGAGTCAGGGGGGTCCCTAAACATTCAGTACTTC.

This clonotype was counted a few times. The chain carries TRBV28 and TRBJ1-5; TRBD1 is a possible D gene (6 bases). The CDR3 is 12 residues long. Between the trimmed V and J ends, which lost 7 bases and 3 bases, there was a span of 7 bases. Germline V gene sequence: CDR1 MDHEN, CDR2 SYDVKM. The CDR3 sequence: CASNRVNQPQHF. CDR3 DNA: TGTGCCAGCAACAGGGTCAATCAGCCCCAGCATTTT.

This clonotype has just a few counts. The chain links TRBV10-1 to TRBJ2-2; 9 bases agree with TRBD2. The trim removed 0 bases at V and 7 bases at J, leaving 9 bases unmatched. The CDR3 consists of 17 residues. Germline CDR1 is WNHNN and CDR2 is SYGVQD (reference sequence). The CDR3 protein is CASSESLIAGVSGELFF. The CDR3 region has the DNA TGCGCCAGCAGTGAGTCGTTGATAGCGGGAGTAAGCGGGGAGCTGTTTTTT.

V and J are TRBV6-2 or TRBV6-3 and TRBJ2-6; the match to TRBD1 covers 7 bases. This CDR3 region has 19 residues. The germline V gene has CDR1 MNHEY and CDR2 SVGEGT. The ends lost 7 bases at V and 0 bases at J; junction bases unmatched: 15. The CDR3 DNA follows: TGTGCCAGCACCTTTGAGGTGGGACAGACCTCCTCTGGGGCCAACGTCCTGACTTTC. Translation gives CASTFEVGQTSSGANVLTF.

The CDR3 reads CSARRAGDYNEQFF. DNA for the CDR3: TGCAGTGCTAGAAGAGCGGGGGACTACAATGAGCAGTTCTTC. This chain joins TRBV20-1 and TRBJ2-1; 8 bases align to TRBD2. Germline V gene lookup returns CDR1 DFQATT and CDR2 SNEGSKA (reference sequence). CDR3 size: 14 residues. V lost 2 bases to trimming and J lost 3 bases; unmatched junction nucleotides: 3.

The chain is built from TRBV2 and TRBJ2-7; 7 positions agree with TRBD1. Germline V gene lookup returns CDR1 SNHLY and CDR2 FYNNEI. The V segment lost 6 bases and the J segment 2 bases; nucleotides outside the gene matches: 7. CDR3 length equals 14 residues. The DNA of the CDR3 is TGTGCCAGCAGAGTTACAGGGGCTACCTACGAGCAGTACTTC. Its protein product is CASRVTGATYEQYF.